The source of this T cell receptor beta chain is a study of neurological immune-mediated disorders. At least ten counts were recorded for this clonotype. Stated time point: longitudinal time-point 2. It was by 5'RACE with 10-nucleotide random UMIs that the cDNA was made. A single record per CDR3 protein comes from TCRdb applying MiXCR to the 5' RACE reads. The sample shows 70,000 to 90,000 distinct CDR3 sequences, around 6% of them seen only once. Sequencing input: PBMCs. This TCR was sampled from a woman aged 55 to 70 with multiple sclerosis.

CDR3 nucleotide sequence: TGCAGTGCCCCTAGCGGGGGGGCAATACCAGATACGCAGTATTTT. Amino acids: CSAPSGGAIPDTQYF. The chain couples TRBV20-1 to TRBJ2-3; 12 nucleotides agree with TRBD2. Germline CDR1 reads DFQATT; CDR2 reads SNEGSKA (reference sequence). The CDR3 spans 15 residues. V lost 6 bases to trimming and J lost 4 bases; unmatched junction nucleotides: 8.